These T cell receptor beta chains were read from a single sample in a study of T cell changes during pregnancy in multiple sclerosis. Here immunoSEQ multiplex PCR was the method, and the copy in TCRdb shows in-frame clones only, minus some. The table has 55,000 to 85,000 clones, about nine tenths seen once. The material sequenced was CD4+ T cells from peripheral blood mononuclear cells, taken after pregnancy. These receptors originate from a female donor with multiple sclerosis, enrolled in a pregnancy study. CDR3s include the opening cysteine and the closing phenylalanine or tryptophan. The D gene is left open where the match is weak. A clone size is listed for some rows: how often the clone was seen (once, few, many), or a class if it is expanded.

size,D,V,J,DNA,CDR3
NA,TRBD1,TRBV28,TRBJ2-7,TGTGCCAGCAGCTCCCGACCGGGACAGAGCTCCTACGAGCAGTACTTC,CASSSRPGQSSYEQYF
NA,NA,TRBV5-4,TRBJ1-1,TGTGCCAGCAGCTTTGACCGCGGGTGGAGCACTGAAGCTTTCTTT,CASSFDRGWSTEAFF
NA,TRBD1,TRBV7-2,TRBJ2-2,TGTGCCAGCAGCTTTTTCGGGACAGGGAGGCTCACCGGGGAGCTGTTTTTT,CASSFFGTGRLTGELFF
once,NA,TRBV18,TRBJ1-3,TGTGCCAGCTCAACCATTCACGGGAACTCTGGAAACACCATATATTTT,CASSTIHGNSGNTIYF
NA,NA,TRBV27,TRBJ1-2,TGTGCCAGCAGTTTATCCGGGACACTCTTCTATGGCTACTCCTTC,CASSLSGTLFYGYSF
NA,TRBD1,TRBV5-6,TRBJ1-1,TGTGCCAGCAGCTTGGAACAGGGGTTCGCTGAAGCTTTCTTT,CASSLEQGFAEAFF
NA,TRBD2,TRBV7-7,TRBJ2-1,TGTGCCAGCAGCAGGACTAGCGGGGGAAACGGGGACAATGAGCAGTTCTTC,CASSRTSGGNGDNEQFF
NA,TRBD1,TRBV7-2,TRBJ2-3,TGTGCCAGCAGCTTAGTCCGACAGGGGGTCTATACGCAGTATTTT,CASSLVRQGVYTQYF
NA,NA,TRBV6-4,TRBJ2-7,TGTGCCAGCAGTGAGGCGGGGACGGCGTACGAGCAGTACTTC,CASSEAGTAYEQYF
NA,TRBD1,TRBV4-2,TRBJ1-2,TGTGCCAGCAGCCCCAGGGGGGGACAGGGAGCTTTCTACTCTTCTAACTATGGCTACACCTTC,CASSPRGGQGAFYSSNYGYTF
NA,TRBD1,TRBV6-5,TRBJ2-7,TGTGCCAGCAGCCCGGTGGACAGGGTGAGCGAGCAGTACTTC,CASSPVDRVSEQYF
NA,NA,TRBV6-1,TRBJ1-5,TGTGCCAGTCGGGGGGGCGCGGGCAATCAGCCCCAGCATTTT,CASRGGAGNQPQHF
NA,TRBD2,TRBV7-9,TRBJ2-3,TGTGCCAGCAGCCCCGGGGGGGCCACAGATACGCAGTATTTT,CASSPGGATDTQYF
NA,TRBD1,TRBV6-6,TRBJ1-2,TGTGCCAGCAGTTCCGGGACAGGGGGTGGCTACACCTTC,CASSSGTGGGYTF
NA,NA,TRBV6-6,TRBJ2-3,TGTGCCAGCAGTCGCTCGGGTGATACGCAGTATTTT,CASSRSGDTQYF
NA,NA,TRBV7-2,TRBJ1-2,TGTGCCAGCAGCTTAGGGACACTACTTGGCTACACCTTC,CASSLGTLLGYTF
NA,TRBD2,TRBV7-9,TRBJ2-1,TGTGCCAGCAGCTTTACGGGACTAAGGAATGAGCAGTTCTTC,CASSFTGLRNEQFF
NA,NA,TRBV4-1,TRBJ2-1,TGCGCCAGCAGCCAGACAACAGGGTCGACCTACAATGAGCAGTTCTTC,CASSQTTGSTYNEQFF
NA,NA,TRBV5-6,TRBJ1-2,TGTGCCAGCAGCCCCGGGGCTAACTATGGCTACACCTTC,CASSPGANYGYTF
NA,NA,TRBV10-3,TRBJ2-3,TGTGCCATCGGATGGACAGAAACAGATACGCAGTATTTT,CAIGWTETDTQYF
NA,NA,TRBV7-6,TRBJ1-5,TGTGCCAGCAGCTTAGGCCAGGGGAGTCAGCCCCAGCATTTT,CASSLGQGSQPQHF
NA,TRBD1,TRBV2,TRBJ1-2,TGTGCCACCCTTGGGGACAGGGGAGCGGACTACACCTTC,CATLGDRGADYTF
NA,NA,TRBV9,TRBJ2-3,TGTGCCAGCAGCCTCCAGGGGCACACCACAGATACGCAGTATTTT,CASSLQGHTTDTQYF
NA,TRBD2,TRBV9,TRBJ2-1,TGTGCCAGCAGCCCGGGACTAAACAATGAGCAGTTCTTC,CASSPGLNNEQFF
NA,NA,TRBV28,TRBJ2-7,TGTGCCAGCCGCCACTTAGATCCGTCTCGGAGCGAGCAGTACTTC,CASRHLDPSRSEQYF
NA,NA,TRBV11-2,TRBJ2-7,TGTGCCAGCAGCTTAAACCCAGGGGTGTTAGTTGAGGACGAGCAGTACTTC,CASSLNPGVLVEDEQYF
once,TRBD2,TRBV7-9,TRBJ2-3,TGTGCCAGCAGCCCTTCCCCGCTAGCGGGACTTGGGGATACGCAGTATTTT,CASSPSPLAGLGDTQYF
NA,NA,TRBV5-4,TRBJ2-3,TGTGCCAGCAGCATTCACAGGGAGAGAGATACGCAGTATTTT,CASSIHRERDTQYF
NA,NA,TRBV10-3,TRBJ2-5,TGTGCCATCGGTCAGGGGTCACAAGAGACCCAGTACTTC,CAIGQGSQETQYF
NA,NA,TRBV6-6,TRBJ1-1,TGTGCCAGCAGTATTGGACAATCTGGCACTGAAGCTTTCTTT,CASSIGQSGTEAFF
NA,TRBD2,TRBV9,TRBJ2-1,TGTGCCAGCAGCTCCACCCCTAGCGGGAGTGGCCATGAGCAGTTCTTC,CASSSTPSGSGHEQFF
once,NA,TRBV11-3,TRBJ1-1,TGTGCCAGCAGCTCTGGACAGAACACTGAAGCTTTCTTT,CASSSGQNTEAFF
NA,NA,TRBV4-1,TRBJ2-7,TGCGCCAGCAGCCAAGACGGAGGGACGGGCTACGAGCAGTACTTC,CASSQDGGTGYEQYF
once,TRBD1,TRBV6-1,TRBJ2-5,TGTGCCAGCAGGGAAATGACAGGGACCCAAGAGACCCAGTACTTC,CASREMTGTQETQYF
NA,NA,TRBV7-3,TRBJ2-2,TGTGCCAGCAGCTCCATGGGGGGAAACACCGGGGAGCTGTTTTTT,CASSSMGGNTGELFF
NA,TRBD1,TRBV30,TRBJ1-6,TGTGCCTGGAAAAGGGTCTGGGGACAGGGCTCGAATTCACCCCTCCACTTT,CAWKRVWGQGSNSPLHF
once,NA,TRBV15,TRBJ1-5,TGTGCCACCAGCAGTGCGGGGGGTTATCAGCCCCAGCATTTT,CATSSAGGYQPQHF
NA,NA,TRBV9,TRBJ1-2,TGTGCCAGCAGCGCGGACTTCTACGAGGGCTACACCTTC,CASSADFYEGYTF
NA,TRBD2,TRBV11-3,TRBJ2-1,TGTGCCAGCAGCTTAGTGAGCAGCGGGATCGATGAGCAGTTCTTC,CASSLVSSGIDEQFF
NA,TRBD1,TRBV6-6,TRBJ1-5,TGTGCCAGCAGTTACTCTGACAGGGAATACTATCAGCCCCAGCATTTT,CASSYSDREYYQPQHF
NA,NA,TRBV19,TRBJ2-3,TGTGCCAGTAGTATAGCGGGGAATTCAGATACGCAGTATTTT,CASSIAGNSDTQYF
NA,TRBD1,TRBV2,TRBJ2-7,TGTGCCAGCACTAGGGACAGGGGCGAGCAGTACTTC,CASTRDRGEQYF
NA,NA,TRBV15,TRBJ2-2,TGTGCCACCAGCAGAGACCCGGGCGGGGAGCTGTTTTTT,CATSRDPGGELFF
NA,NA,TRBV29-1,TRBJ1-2,TGCAGCGTTGAAGATCTTAAGGCAGGCAATGGCTACACCTTC,CSVEDLKAGNGYTF
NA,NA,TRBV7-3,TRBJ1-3,TGTGCCAGCAGCTTAAACGGTCCTGACTCTGGAAACACCATATATTTT,CASSLNGPDSGNTIYF
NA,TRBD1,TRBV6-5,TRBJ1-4,TGTGCCAGCAGTCGACAGGGGGGTTGGGAAAAACTGTTTTTT,CASSRQGGWEKLFF
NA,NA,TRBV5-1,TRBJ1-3,TGCGCCAGCAGCTTCGCGGGACGGGGGACCCTCTCTGGAAACACCATATATTTT,CASSFAGRGTLSGNTIYF
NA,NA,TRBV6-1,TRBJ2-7,TGTGCCAGCAGTGAACAGAGGGGGAGCTACGAGCAGTACTTC,CASSEQRGSYEQYF
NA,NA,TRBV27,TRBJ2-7,TGTGCCAGCAGTTTAAGCGGAGGCTACGAGCAGTACTTC,CASSLSGGYEQYF
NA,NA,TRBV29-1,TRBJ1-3,TGCAGCGTCCTCGGGTTAACTGGAAACACCATATATTTT,CSVLGLTGNTIYF
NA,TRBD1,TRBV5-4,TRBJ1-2,TGTGCCAGCACCCTTTCCCAGGGACAGGGGGCAAACCCCTATGGCTACACCTTC,CASTLSQGQGANPYGYTF
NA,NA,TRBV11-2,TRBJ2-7,TGTGCCAGCAGCCGACTAGGCGAGCAGTACTTC,CASSRLGEQYF
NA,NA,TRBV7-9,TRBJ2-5,TGTGCCAGCAGCTTAGACAGGTCTCAAGAGACCCAGTACTTC,CASSLDRSQETQYF
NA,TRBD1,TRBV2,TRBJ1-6,TGTGCCAGCAGTGAAGCGGGACAGGCGGGGTATAATTCACCCCTCCACTTT,CASSEAGQAGYNSPLHF
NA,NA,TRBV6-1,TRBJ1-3,TGTGCCAGCGCGACTGATCAACTAAACACCATATATTTT,CASATDQLNTIYF
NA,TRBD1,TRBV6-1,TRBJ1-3,TGTGCCAGCAGTGATCGGGACAGGGTCTCTGGAAACACCATATATTTT,CASSDRDRVSGNTIYF
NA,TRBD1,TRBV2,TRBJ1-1,TGTGCCAGCAGCGGTAACAGGGGGAACACTGAAGCTTTCTTT,CASSGNRGNTEAFF